This entry describes one TCR beta chain. Its antigen is unidentified. Libraries of TRB cDNA were made by 5' RACE and carried UMIs. After re-calling the 5' RACE reads, TCRdb lists one entry per CDR3 protein, DNA absent. The sample data list approximately 47,000 distinct CDR3 sequences. Those CD8+ T cells considered naive were CD45RO-CCR7+CD27+CD95-. CDR3 length: 14 residues. The record originates from a study of CXCR3-negative and CXCR3-positive naive CD8 T cells. Study conclusions and caveats: Memory CD8+ cells had much lower diversity, and both naive subsets had comparably high diversity. Fresh PBMCs were used in most assays, and CXCR3 expression partially decreased after cryopreservation.

The sample taken for sequencing was naive CXCR3- CD8+ T cells from blood. Indicated subset: CD45RO-CCR7+CD27+CD95- naive CD8+ T cells lacking CXCR3 (TNR3-). The V gene is TRBV12-3 or TRBV12-4, the J gene TRBJ2-1; TCRdb designates TRBD1, a call that cannot be tested without DNA. This sequence originates from a human donor in good health. Some clones in this sample may be carry-over from other donors' samples. CDR3 sequence: CASSDGTLYNEQFF.